This T cell receptor beta chain was sequenced in a study of regulatory T cells in long-lasting Graves disease. Time point given: newly diagnosed GD, antithyroid drugs for less than 3 months. PBMC RNA served as the TCR library source. The CDR3 covers 16 residues. Germline CDR1 and CDR2: MRHNA and SNTAGT. V lost 7 bases to trimming and J lost 3 bases; unmatched junction nucleotides: 13. This clonotype was counted a few times. iRepertoire HTBI primers and Arm-PCR of CDR3 regions built TCR beta libraries. One entry per CDR3 protein results from TCRdb running MiXCR on the multiplex PCR reads. The data hold 560,000 or so distinct CDR3 sequences, with about 15% observed a single time. Separately, the same data were catalogued under a study of T cells in Graves' hyperthyroidism and ophthalmopathy.

The sequence was collected from a man aged 18 to 29 with Graves disease. The source material was peripheral blood mononuclear cells (PBMCs), sampled at new diagnosis, from a patient treated with antithyroid drugs. The chain recombines TRBV6-4 with TRBJ2-7; 9 bases fit TRBD1. CDR3 coding DNA: TGTGCCAGCACCGGACAGGGGCGATTTTACTTCTACGAGCAGTACTTC. Translation: CASTGQGRFYFYEQYF.